In its sample, the clone carrying this TCR beta chain was seen a few times. Authors' methods: Cell counts per sample came from amplifying reference gene primers. Produced via immunoSEQ multiplex PCR; TCRdb's table is partial and in-frame only. V and J calls and clone size come straight from that table; D and trimming were deduced from the DNA. The profile shows about 63,000 clones, about 80% of them singletons. The CDR3 runs to 15 residues. V lost 3 bases and J lost 4, with 12 bases in between. CDR1 and CDR2 from the germline V gene are ENHRY and SYGVKD. This entry belongs to a study of blood T cell repertoires in COVID-19. Study summary: The study drew acute and convalescent COVID-19 samples from the United States, Italy and Spain. PBMCs, B-cell-depleted T cells, or T cells were the source of the cDNA or gDNA that made up the material.

V usage is TRBV10-3 and J usage is TRBJ2-2, with D possibly TRBD1 on 5 matching bases. The sequenced material came from peripheral blood. This sequence was found in a human donor in a cohort sampled during active COVID-19. The CDR3 loop is CAISDPRAATGELFF. The CDR3 nucleotides are TGTGCCATCAGTGACCCCAGGGCGGCCACCGGGGAGCTGTTTTTT.